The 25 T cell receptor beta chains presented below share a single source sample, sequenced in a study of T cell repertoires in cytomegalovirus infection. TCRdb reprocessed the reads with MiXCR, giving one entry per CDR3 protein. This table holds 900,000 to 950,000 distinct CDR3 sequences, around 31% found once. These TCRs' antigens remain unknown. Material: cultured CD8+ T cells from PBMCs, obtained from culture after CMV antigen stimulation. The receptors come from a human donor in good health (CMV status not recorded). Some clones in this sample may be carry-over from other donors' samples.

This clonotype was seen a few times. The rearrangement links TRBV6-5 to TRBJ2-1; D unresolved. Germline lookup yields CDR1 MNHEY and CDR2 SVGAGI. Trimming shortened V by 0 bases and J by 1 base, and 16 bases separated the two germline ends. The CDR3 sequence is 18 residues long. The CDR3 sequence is CASSYSGGTVLSYNEQFF. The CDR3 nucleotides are TGTGCCAGCAGTTACTCAGGTGGCACGGTATTGTCCTACAATGAGCAGTTCTTC.

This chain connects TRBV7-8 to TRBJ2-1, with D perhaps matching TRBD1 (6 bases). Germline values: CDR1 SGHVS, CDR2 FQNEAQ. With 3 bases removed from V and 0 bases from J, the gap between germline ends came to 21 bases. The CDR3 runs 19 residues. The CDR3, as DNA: TGTGCCAGCAGCTTCATCAACAGGGCGCTACTGAGCTCCTACAATGAGCAGTTCTTC. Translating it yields CASSFINRALLSSYNEQFF.

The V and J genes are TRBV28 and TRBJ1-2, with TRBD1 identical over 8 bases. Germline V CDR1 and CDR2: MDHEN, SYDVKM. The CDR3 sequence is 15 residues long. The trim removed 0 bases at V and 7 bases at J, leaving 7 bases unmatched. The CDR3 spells CASSLWAGGAIGYTF. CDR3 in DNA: TGTGCCAGCAGTTTATGGGCAGGGGGCGCGATTGGCTACACCTTC.

This CDR3 is CATSRGGAGGYTDTQYF. The CDR3 coding sequence is TGTGCCACCAGCAGAGGGGGGGCCGGCGGATACACAGATACGCAGTATTTT. The chain employs TRBV15 and TRBJ2-3, with D perhaps matching TRBD1 or TRBD2 (6 bases each). Germline-derived CDR1 and CDR2 are LNHNV and YYDKDF (reference sequence). V was pared by 1 base and J by 2 bases, with 16 bases between. The CDR3 spans 17 residues.

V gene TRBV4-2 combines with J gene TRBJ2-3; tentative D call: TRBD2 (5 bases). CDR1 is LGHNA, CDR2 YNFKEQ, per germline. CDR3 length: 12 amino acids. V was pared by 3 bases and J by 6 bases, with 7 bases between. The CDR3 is CASSHGEDTQYF. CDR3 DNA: TGTGCCAGCAGCCATGGGGAGGATACGCAGTATTTT.

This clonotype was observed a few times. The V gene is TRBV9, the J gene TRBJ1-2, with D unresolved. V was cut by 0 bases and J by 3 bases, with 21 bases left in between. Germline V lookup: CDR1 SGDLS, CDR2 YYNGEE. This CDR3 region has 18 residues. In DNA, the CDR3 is TGTGCCAGCAGCGTAGCTACTAGAATGGCACCGAACGACTATGGCTACACCTTC. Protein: CASSVATRMAPNDYGYTF.

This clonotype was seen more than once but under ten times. CDR3 residues: CASRPGQDNSGELFF. In DNA, the CDR3 is TGTGCCAGCAGACCGGGACAGGACAATTCCGGGGAGCTGTTTTTT. The chain is built from TRBV6-2 or TRBV6-3 and TRBJ2-2; 8 positions agree with TRBD1. V lost 6 bases and J lost 6; bases outside the gene matches: 9. The CDR3 extends over 15 amino acids. The germline CDR1 and CDR2 sequences are MNHEY and SVGEGT.

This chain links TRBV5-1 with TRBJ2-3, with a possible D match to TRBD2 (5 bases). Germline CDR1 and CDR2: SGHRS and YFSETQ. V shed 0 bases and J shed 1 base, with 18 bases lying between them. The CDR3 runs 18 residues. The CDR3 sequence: CASSLGYGAAHGTDTQYF. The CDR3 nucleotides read TGCGCCAGCAGCTTGGGGTATGGAGCGGCCCACGGCACAGATACGCAGTATTTT.

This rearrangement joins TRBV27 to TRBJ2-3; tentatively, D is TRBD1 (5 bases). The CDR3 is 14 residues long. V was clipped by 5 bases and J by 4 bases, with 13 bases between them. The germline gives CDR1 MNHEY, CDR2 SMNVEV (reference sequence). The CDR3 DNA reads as TGTGCCAGCAGTCCCCGACAGCAGGCAGATACGCAGTATTTT. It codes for CASSPRQQADTQYF.

The CDR3 spells CASSLDTRDSYTF. CDR3 bases: TGTGCCAGCAGCTTAGATACAAGGGATAGCTACACCTTC. The chain employs TRBV7-6 and TRBJ1-2; D ambiguous. The V end was cut by 1 base, the J end by 9 bases, with 12 bases between. Germline values: CDR1 SGHVS, CDR2 FNYEAQ. The CDR3 has 13 residues.

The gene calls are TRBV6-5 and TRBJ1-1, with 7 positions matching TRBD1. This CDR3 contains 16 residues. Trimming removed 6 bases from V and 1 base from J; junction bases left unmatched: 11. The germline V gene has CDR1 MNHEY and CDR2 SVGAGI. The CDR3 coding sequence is TGTGCCAGCAGACGCCGGGACAGTAACTCGAACACTGAAGCTTTCTTT. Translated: CASRRRDSNSNTEAFF.

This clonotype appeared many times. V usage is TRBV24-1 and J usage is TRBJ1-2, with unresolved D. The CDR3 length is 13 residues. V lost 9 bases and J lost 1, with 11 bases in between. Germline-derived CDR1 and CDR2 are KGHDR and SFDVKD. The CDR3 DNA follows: TGTGCCACCTGCGCATCGCATAACTATGGCTACACCTTC. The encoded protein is CATCASHNYGYTF.

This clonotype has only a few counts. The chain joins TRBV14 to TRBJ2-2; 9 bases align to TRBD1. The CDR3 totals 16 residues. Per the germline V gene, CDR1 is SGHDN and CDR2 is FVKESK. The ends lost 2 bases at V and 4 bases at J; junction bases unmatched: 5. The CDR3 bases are TGTGCCAGCAGCCAAACAGGGACAGGGTTCACCGGGGAGCTGTTTTTT. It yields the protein CASSQTGTGFTGELFF.

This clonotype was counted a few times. The chain's CDR3 is CASSLMGGINEKLFF. As DNA, the CDR3 is TGTGCCAGCAGCTTGATGGGGGGGATTAATGAAAAACTGTTTTTT. The J gene is TRBJ1-4, the V gene TRBV7-6, with D possibly TRBD1 on 5 matching bases. CDR1 and CDR2 (germline): SGHVS, FNYEAQ. The CDR3 sequence is 15 residues long. Deletions cut 3 bases from V and 4 bases from J, with 12 bases between.

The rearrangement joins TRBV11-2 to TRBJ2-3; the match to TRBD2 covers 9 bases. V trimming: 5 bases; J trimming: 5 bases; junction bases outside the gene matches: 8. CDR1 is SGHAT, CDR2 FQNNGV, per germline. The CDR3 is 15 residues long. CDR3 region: CASSHGTSLGDTQYF. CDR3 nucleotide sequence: TGTGCCAGCAGCCACGGGACTAGCTTGGGAGATACGCAGTATTTT.

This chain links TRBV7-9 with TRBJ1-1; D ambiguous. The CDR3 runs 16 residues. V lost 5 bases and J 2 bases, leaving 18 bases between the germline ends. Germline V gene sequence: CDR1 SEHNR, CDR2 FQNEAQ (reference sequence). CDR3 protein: CASSRTLGGSNTEAFF. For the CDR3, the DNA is TGTGCCAGCAGCCGAACCTTGGGCGGCAGCAACACTGAAGCTTTCTTT. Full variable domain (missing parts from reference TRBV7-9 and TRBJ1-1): DTGVSQNPRHKITKRGQNVTFRCDPISEHNRLYWYRQTLGQGPEFLTYFQNEAQLEKSRLLSDRFSAERPKGSFSTLEIQRTEQGDSAMYLCASSRTLGGSNTEAFFGQGTRLTVV.

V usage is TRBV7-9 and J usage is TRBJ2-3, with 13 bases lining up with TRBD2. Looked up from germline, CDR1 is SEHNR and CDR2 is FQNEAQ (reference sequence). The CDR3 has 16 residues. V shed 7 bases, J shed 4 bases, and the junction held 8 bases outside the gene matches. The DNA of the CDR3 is TGTGCCAGCACCGCTAGACTAGCGGGGGGACCAGATACGCAGTATTTT. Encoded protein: CASTARLAGGPDTQYF.

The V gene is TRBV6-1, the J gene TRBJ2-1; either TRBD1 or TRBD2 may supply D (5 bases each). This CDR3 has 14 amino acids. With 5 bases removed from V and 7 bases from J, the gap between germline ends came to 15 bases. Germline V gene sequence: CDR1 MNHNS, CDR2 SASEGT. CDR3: CASSTPGPWNEQFF. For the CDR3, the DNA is TGTGCCAGCAGTACCCCGGGACCGTGGAATGAGCAGTTCTTC.

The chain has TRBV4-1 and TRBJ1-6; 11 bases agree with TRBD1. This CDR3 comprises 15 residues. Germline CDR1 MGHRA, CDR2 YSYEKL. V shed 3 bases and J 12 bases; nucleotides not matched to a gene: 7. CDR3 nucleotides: TGCGCCAGCAGCCATCCGGGACAGGGGGTGGGACCCCTCCACTTT. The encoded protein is CASSHPGQGVGPLHF.

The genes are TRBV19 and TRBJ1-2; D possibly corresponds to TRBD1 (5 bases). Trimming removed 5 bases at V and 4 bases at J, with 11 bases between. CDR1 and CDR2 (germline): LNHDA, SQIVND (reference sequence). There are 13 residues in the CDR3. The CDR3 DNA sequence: TGTGCCAGTAGTGGCCGGGACCGCTATGGCTACACCTTC. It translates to CASSGRDRYGYTF.

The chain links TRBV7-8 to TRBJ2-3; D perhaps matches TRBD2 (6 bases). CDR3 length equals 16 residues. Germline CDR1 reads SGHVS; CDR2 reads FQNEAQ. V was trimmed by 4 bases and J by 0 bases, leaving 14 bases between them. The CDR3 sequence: CASSSERAPSTDTQYF. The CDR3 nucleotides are TGTGCCAGCAGCTCAGAGCGGGCCCCTAGCACAGATACGCAGTATTTT.

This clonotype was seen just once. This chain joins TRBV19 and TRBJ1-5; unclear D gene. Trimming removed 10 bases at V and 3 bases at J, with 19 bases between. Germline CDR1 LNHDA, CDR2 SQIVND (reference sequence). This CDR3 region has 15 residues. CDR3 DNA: TGTGCCACGGCTCCCGGTGGGGAGTACAATCAGCCCCAGCATTTT. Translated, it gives CATAPGGEYNQPQHF. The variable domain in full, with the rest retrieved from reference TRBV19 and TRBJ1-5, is DGGITQSPKYLFRKEGQNVTLSCEQNLNHDAMYWYRQDPGQGLRLIYYSQIVNDFQKGDIAEGYSVSREKKESFPLTVTSAQKNPTAFYLCATAPGGEYNQPQHFGDGTRLSIL.

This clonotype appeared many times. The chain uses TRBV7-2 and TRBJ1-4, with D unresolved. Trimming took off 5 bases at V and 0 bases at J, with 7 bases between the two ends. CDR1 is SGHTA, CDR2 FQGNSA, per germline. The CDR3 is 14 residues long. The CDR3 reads CASSLYATNEKLFF. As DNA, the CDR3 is TGTGCCAGCAGCCTATATGCAACTAATGAAAAACTGTTTTTT.

CDR3 region: CAILLGGRWNIQYF. The DNA of the CDR3 is TGTGCCATCCTTCTCGGGGGGCGCTGGAACATTCAGTACTTC. The chain joins TRBV6-1 to TRBJ2-4; perhaps TRBD2 as D (7 bases). Germline CDR1 MNHNS, CDR2 SASEGT. CDR3 length: 14 residues. V lost 10 bases and J 7 bases, leaving 20 bases between the germline ends.

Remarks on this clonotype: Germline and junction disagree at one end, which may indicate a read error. The DNA for the CDR3 is TGTGCTAGCAGCTCAATGTCCAGGGGCACAGATACGCAGTATTTT. It is translated as CASSSMSRGTDTQYF. The chain has TRBV7-7 and TRBJ2-3, with D tentatively TRBD1 (5 bases). The CDR3 is 15 residues long. Germline CDR1 SSHAT, CDR2 FNYEAQ (reference sequence).